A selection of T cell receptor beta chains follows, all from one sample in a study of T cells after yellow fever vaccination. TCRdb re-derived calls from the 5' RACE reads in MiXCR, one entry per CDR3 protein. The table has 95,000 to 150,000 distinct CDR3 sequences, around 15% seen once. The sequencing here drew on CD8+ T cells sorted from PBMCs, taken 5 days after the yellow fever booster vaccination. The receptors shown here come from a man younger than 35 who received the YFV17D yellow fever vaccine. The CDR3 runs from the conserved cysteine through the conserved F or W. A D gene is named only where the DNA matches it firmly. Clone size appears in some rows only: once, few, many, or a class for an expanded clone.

CASSFPALGQYEQYF	TGTGCCAGCAGCTTCCCCGCACTTGGGCAATACGAGCAGTACTTC	-	TRBV7-9	TRBJ2-7	few
CASSHGQGFDEQYF	TGCGCCAGCAGCCACGGACAGGGATTCGACGAGCAGTACTTC	TRBD1	TRBV5-1	TRBJ2-7	many
CASSPLGQVNTEAFF	TGTGCCAGCAGTCCCCTCGGACAGGTGAACACTGAAGCTTTCTTT	TRBD1	TRBV27	TRBJ1-1	-
CAISDSSGGIDTQYF	TGTGCCATCAGTGACTCTAGCGGGGGGATTGATACGCAGTATTTT	TRBD2	TRBV10-3	TRBJ2-3	many
CASSYVRTEETQYF	TGTGCCAGCAGTTACGTCCGGACTGAAGAGACCCAGTACTTC	-	TRBV6-6	TRBJ2-5	-
CATSRDLAGIQETQYF	TGTGCCACCAGCAGAGATCTAGCGGGGATTCAAGAGACCCAGTACTTC	TRBD2	TRBV15	TRBJ2-5	-
CSVEGQGSSYEQYF	TGCAGCGTTGAGGGACAGGGAAGCTCCTACGAGCAGTACTTC	TRBD1	TRBV29-1	TRBJ2-7	few
CASSLDAYRQDSYQPQHF	TGTGCCAGCAGCTTAGACGCGTACAGACAGGATAGTTATCAGCCCCAGCATTTT	-	TRBV7-8	TRBJ1-5	-
CASSQEVGSTDTQYF	TGTGCCAGCAGCCAAGAAGTCGGCAGCACAGATACGCAGTATTTT	-	TRBV3-1	TRBJ2-3	-
CSVRGGLSTDTQYF	TGCAGCGTTCGGGGGGGACTAAGCACAGATACGCAGTATTTT	TRBD2	TRBV29-1	TRBJ2-3	few
CASSPGLAGGSRRNEQFF	TGTGCCAGCAGCCCCGGACTAGCGGGGGGCTCACGTCGCAATGAGCAGTTCTTC	TRBD2	TRBV12-3/TRBV12-4	TRBJ2-1	few
CSARDSTERGKYNEQFF	TGCAGTGCTAGAGATTCGACGGAGCGGGGAAAATACAATGAGCAGTTCTTC	TRBD2	TRBV20-1	TRBJ2-1	few
CSARGQGIGEQYF	TGCAGTGCTAGAGGCCAGGGGATTGGCGAGCAGTACTTC	-	TRBV20-1	TRBJ2-7	once
CASSFVLAAYSTDTQYF	TGCGCCAGCAGCTTTGTACTAGCGGCCTATAGCACAGATACGCAGTATTTT	TRBD2	TRBV5-1	TRBJ2-3	few
CSAPDRDLEQYF	TGCAGTGCCCCCGACAGGGACCTCGAGCAGTACTTC	TRBD1	TRBV20-1	TRBJ2-7	many
CASRPRGWDTQYF	TGTGCCAGCAGGCCAAGAGGCTGGGATACGCAGTATTTT	-	TRBV6-5	TRBJ2-3	few
CASSLARTGGPYEQYF	TGTGCCAGCAGCTTAGCCAGGACAGGGGGCCCGTACGAGCAGTACTTC	TRBD1	TRBV7-6	TRBJ2-7	few
CASSTGTQPEAFF	TGCGCCAGCAGCACAGGCACCCAACCGGAAGCTTTCTTT	-	TRBV5-1	TRBJ1-1	few
CASSFPGGTEAFF	TGTGCCAGCAGTTTCCCAGGGGGAACTGAAGCTTTCTTT	TRBD1	TRBV12-3/TRBV12-4	TRBJ1-1	few
CASSQDGVLAGVNEQFF	TGCGCCAGCAGCCAAGATGGAGTGCTAGCGGGGGTGAATGAGCAGTTCTTC	TRBD2	TRBV4-3	TRBJ2-1	few
CASSQVWERTGRSYGYTF	TGCGCCAGCAGCCAAGTATGGGAGAGGACAGGTCGTTCCTATGGCTACACCTTC	TRBD1	TRBV4-3	TRBJ1-2	few
CASSYGEYGQPQHF	TGTGCCAGCAGTTACGGGGAGTATGGCCAGCCCCAGCATTTT	-	TRBV6-2/TRBV6-3	TRBJ1-5	-
CASSLGTSGSNTDTQYF	TGCGCCAGCAGCCTGGGGACTAGCGGATCCAACACAGATACGCAGTATTTT	TRBD2	TRBV4-3	TRBJ2-3	few
CASRGYDPTYEQYF	TGTGCCAGCAGGGGATACGACCCTACCTACGAGCAGTACTTC	-	TRBV6-2/TRBV6-3	TRBJ2-7	few
CASSLETRMTTNEKLFF	TGTGCCAGCAGCTTAGAAACCAGGATGACAACTAATGAAAAACTGTTTTTT	-	TRBV7-6	TRBJ1-4	-
CASSTITSHFSREQFF	TGTGCCAGTAGTACGATAACGTCCCACTTCTCCAGGGAGCAGTTCTTC	-	TRBV19	TRBJ2-1	few
CASSFRQGSNIQYF	TGTGCCAGCAGCTTCAGACAGGGGTCAAACATTCAGTACTTC	TRBD1	TRBV7-2	TRBJ2-4	few
CAISGAFWNTEAFF	TGTGCCATCAGTGGGGCTTTCTGGAACACTGAAGCTTTCTTT	-	TRBV10-3	TRBJ1-1	-
CASSYTQGAGTQYF	TGTGCCAGCAGTTACACACAGGGGGCTGGGACCCAGTACTTC	TRBD1	TRBV6-5	TRBJ2-5	-
CASSQDRSGAGELFF	TGTGCCAGCAGCCAAGATCGGTCGGGGGCCGGGGAGCTGTTTTTT	-	TRBV4-2	TRBJ2-2	few
CASSAFGGGTDTQYF	TGTGCCAGCAGCGCGTTCGGGGGGGGCACAGATACGCAGTATTTT	TRBD2	TRBV7-9	TRBJ2-3	-
CASSSRGTDMNTEAFF	TGCGCCAGCAGCTCTCGAGGGACAGACATGAACACTGAAGCTTTCTTT	TRBD1	TRBV5-1	TRBJ1-1	few
CASSSRGGARTGENYGYTF	TGTGCCAGCAGCTCCCGAGGCGGGGCGAGGACAGGGGAGAACTATGGCTACACCTTC	TRBD1	TRBV9	TRBJ1-2	-
CASSSRSGGSTDTQYF	TGTGCCAGCAGCTCCCGCAGCGGGGGGAGCACAGATACGCAGTATTTT	TRBD2	TRBV7-9	TRBJ2-3	many
CSARGRREWVRETQYF	TGCAGTGCTAGAGGGAGACGGGAGTGGGTGAGGGAGACCCAGTACTTC	-	TRBV20-1	TRBJ2-5	-
CASLPRVYGNTIYF	TGTGCCAGCCTCCCCAGGGTCTACGGAAACACCATATATTTT	-	TRBV7-9	TRBJ1-3	-
CASSYSNGQLYGYTF	TGTGCCAGCAGTTACTCGAATGGGCAGCTCTATGGCTACACCTTC	-	TRBV6-5	TRBJ1-2	few
CASSLPGTNTGELFF	TGTGCCAGCAGCTTACCAGGGACGAACACCGGGGAGCTGTTTTTT	-	TRBV7-9	TRBJ2-2	-
CASSLARGFTEAFF	TGTGCCAGCAGTTTGGCACGGGGGTTCACTGAAGCTTTCTTT	-	TRBV27	TRBJ1-1	-
CASSQADSTNEQFF	TGCGCCAGCAGCCAAGCCGACAGCACCAATGAGCAGTTCTTC	-	TRBV4-1	TRBJ2-1	few
CASSQEGGPTDTQYF	TGTGCCAGCAGCCAAGAAGGGGGACCCACAGATACGCAGTATTTT	-	TRBV4-2	TRBJ2-3	many